The T cell receptor (beta chain) described here comes from a study of T cells in Graves' hyperthyroidism and ophthalmopathy. Study-level results: The model identified upcoming ophthalmopathy a median approximately 6.5 months ahead of onset. In blood, most of the thyroid clonotypes expanded above 0.001 were also present.

Per the germline V gene, CDR1 is DFQATT and CDR2 is SNEGSKA (reference sequence). V gave up 7 bases and J gave up 7 bases; unmatched junction bases: 4. The CDR3 spans 11 residues. Amplification of TCR beta CDR3 regions was performed using RNA transcripts as template. Using the HTBI primer set, a first-round RT-PCR was run on the TCR CDR3. Using its own MiXCR run on the multiplex PCR reads, TCRdb lists one record per CDR3 protein. The data contain approximately 300,000 distinct CDR3 sequences, less than 20% of them singletons. There are a few counts of this clonotype. The target antigen is unknown. The sequence was collected from a man in his fifties or sixties with Graves' ophthalmopathy. The chain links TRBV20-1 to TRBJ1-2, with 9 bases that match TRBD1. What was sequenced was blood. The chain's CDR3 is CSGPDRGGYTF. CDR3 DNA: TGCAGTGGCCCGGACAGGGGTGGCTACACCTTC.